The clone carrying this T cell receptor (beta chain) was observed a handful of times. The record originates from a study of CD8 T cells in ankylosing spondylitis. Germline CDR1 reads SGDLS; CDR2 reads YYNGEE. The CDR3 is 18 residues long. The V and J ends lost 9 bases and 0 bases, in that order; junction bases with no gene match: 17. Each CDR3 protein gets one entry after TCRdb re-called the 5' RACE reads with MiXCR. The sample consists of 150,000 to 200,000 distinct CDR3 sequences, 9.8% of them appearing once. The sequence came from a female donor with ankylosing spondylitis or in good health (not recorded which). V is TRBV9 and J is TRBJ1-5; 8 bases line up with TRBD1. The sample consisted of blood, either unsorted or a sorted T cell fraction (not recorded which). CDR3 coding DNA: TGTGCCATGATTAAGTCCCTTCCGGGACAGGTTAGCAATCAGCCCCAGCATTTT. As protein: CAMIKSLPGQVSNQPQHF.